One TCR beta chain is described in this entry. What it binds is unknown. The PCR had 60 Vbeta and 13 Jbeta primers. Libraries were prepared by immunoSEQ multiplex PCR; TCRdb keeps only in-frame clonotypes and omits some of them. The repertoire holds about 150,000 clones, with 65% to 85% as singletons. These data come from a study of cytomegalovirus exposure and HLA in healthy donors. The study, taken as a whole, reports: A later analysis linked a missense variant in DCLRE1C to the trimming of TCR beta V and J genes. Earlier analysis looked at TCR beta V segments, and most were productive about 90% or about 30% of the time.

V lost 1 base, J lost 10 bases, and 13 bases lay in between. Germline CDR1 reads LNHDA; CDR2 reads SQIVND (reference sequence). The length of the CDR3 is 13 residues. The chain joins TRBV19 to TRBJ1-1; the D gene is possibly TRBD1 (5 bases). Sequencing was carried out using PBMCs. The clonotype originates from a man over 45 in good health and CMV-seropositive. CDR3 in amino acids: CASSIVFRRGAFF. The DNA for the CDR3 is TGTGCCAGTAGTATAGTCTTCCGAAGGGGAGCTTTCTTT.